One and the same sample provided the 28 T cell receptor beta chains below, sequenced in a study of T cell repertoires in cytomegalovirus infection. TCRdb re-called the reads with MiXCR, one entry per CDR3 protein. Of around 290,000 distinct CDR3 sequences listed, over 20% are singletons. The specimen sequenced was PBMCs. The receptor source for this set is a human donor in good health (CMV status not recorded). Some clones in this sample may be carry-over from other donors' samples.

The sample holds a few counts of this clonotype. This chain connects TRBV30 to TRBJ1-5; D remains unclear. Trimming left V 0 bases short and J 6 bases short, with 3 bases between. CDR1 is GTSNPN, CDR2 SVGIG, per germline (reference sequence). The CDR3 is 11 residues long. This chain's CDR3 is CAWSVGQPQHF. The DNA for the CDR3 is TGTGCCTGGAGTGTCGGTCAGCCCCAGCATTTT.

In its sample, this clonotype was seen many times. V gene TRBV7-8 combines with J gene TRBJ2-7; tentatively, D is TRBD1 (5 bases). Trimming cost V 5 bases and J 7 bases, with 12 bases left between them. Per the germline V gene, CDR1 is SGHVS and CDR2 is FQNEAQ. This CDR3 is 12 amino acids long. The CDR3 is CASSLTDREQYF. CDR3 nucleotides: TGTGCCAGCAGCCTGACAGATCGGGAGCAGTACTTC.

This clonotype came up many times. This CDR3 is CASRGTGNTEAFF. The CDR3 nucleotides are TGTGCCAGCAGGGGTACAGGGAACACTGAAGCTTTCTTT. The V and J genes are TRBV12-3 or TRBV12-4 and TRBJ1-1, with a possible D match to TRBD1 (5 bases). The CDR3 extends over 13 amino acids. V lost 6 bases to trimming and J lost 1 base, with 9 bases between them.

This clonotype was counted at least ten times. In nucleotides, the CDR3 is TGTGCCAGCAGCCCACAGGGGGTTTGGGGCATTCAGTACTTC. It is translated as CASSPQGVWGIQYF. V gene TRBV12-3 or TRBV12-4 combines with J gene TRBJ2-4; 8 positions match TRBD1. CDR3 size: 14 residues. Trimming at V came to 6 bases and at J to 9 bases, leaving 10 bases not matched to a gene.

The chain recombines TRBV7-6 with TRBJ2-1; TRBD1 matches 8 bases. The germline V gene encodes CDR1 SGHVS and CDR2 FNYEAQ. The trim removed 5 bases at V and 12 bases at J, leaving 9 bases unmatched. CDR3 length equals 13 residues. In nucleotides, the CDR3 is TGTGCCAGCAGCGAGGTCCAGGGGGCGATGCAGTTCTTC. It codes for CASSEVQGAMQFF. Complete variable domain (other parts from reference TRBV7-6 and TRBJ2-1): GAGVSQSPRYKVTKRGQDVALRCDPISGHVSLYWYRQALGQGPEFLTYFNYEAQQDKSGLPNDRFSAERPEGSISTLTIQRTEQRDSAMYRCASSEVQGAMQFFGPGTRLTVL.

This clonotype was found a few times. The chain joins TRBV7-6 to TRBJ1-1; no clear D gene. Trimming took 1 base from V and 6 from J, leaving 6 bases between them. CDR1 and CDR2 (germline): SGHVS, FNYEAQ. The CDR3 runs to 12 residues. CDR3 in amino acids: CASSLDGAEAFF. CDR3 nucleotides: TGTGCCAGCAGCTTAGACGGCGCTGAAGCTTTCTTT.

This clonotype showed up just a few times. The chain recombines TRBV7-9 with TRBJ2-7; D remains ambiguous. The CDR3 is made up of 13 amino acids. The V end lost 1 base, the J end lost 3 bases, and 7 bases lay between the germline ends. Germline CDR1 SEHNR, CDR2 FQNEAQ (reference sequence). This CDR3 reads CASSLGSDYEQYF. CDR3 sequence (DNA): TGTGCCAGCAGCTTAGGCAGTGACTACGAGCAGTACTTC.

This clonotype was detected a few times. The chain couples TRBV28 to TRBJ2-7, with 7 bases matching TRBD2. CDR3 size: 14 residues. V gave up 6 bases and J gave up 3 bases; unmatched junction bases: 8. The germline gives CDR1 MDHEN, CDR2 SYDVKM. The CDR3 loop is CASRRRGEGYEQYF. In nucleotides, the CDR3 is TGTGCCAGCAGAAGACGGGGGGAAGGCTACGAGCAGTACTTC.

This clonotype turned up a few times. The chain links TRBV5-1 to TRBJ2-6, with 7 bases matching TRBD1. Germline CDR1 and CDR2: SGHRS and YFSETQ. The CDR3 runs 16 residues. Trimming at V came to 2 bases and at J to 1 base, leaving 3 bases not matched to a gene. CDR3 nucleotide sequence: TGCGCCAGCAGCTTACGACAGGGTTCTGGGGCCAACGTCCTGACTTTC. Translation: CASSLRQGSGANVLTF. The variable domain in full, completed from reference TRBV5-1 and TRBJ2-6, reads KAGVTQTPRYLIKTRGQQVTLSCSPISGHRSVSWYQQTPGQGLQFLFEYFSETQRNKGNFPGRFSGRQFSNSRSEMNVSTLELGDSALYLCASSLRQGSGANVLTFGAGSRLTVL.

The CDR3 region has the DNA TGTGCCAGCAGCACCAACTATGGCTACACCTTC. As protein: CASSTNYGYTF. V gene TRBV5-6 combines with J gene TRBJ1-2; D is uncertain. CDR3 length equals 11 residues. The germline CDR1 and CDR2 sequences are SGHDT and YYEEEE. Trimming cost V 4 bases and J 2 bases, with 3 bases left between them.

The gene calls are TRBV24-1 and TRBJ2-6; possible D gene TRBD2, 5 bases. From germline, CDR1 is KGHDR and CDR2 SFDVKD. The CDR3 totals 15 residues. The germline V and J ends were trimmed by 3 bases and 4 bases, with 9 bases remaining between them. The CDR3 coding sequence is TGTGCCACCAGTGATCCGAGGGTAGGGGCCAACGTCCTGACTTTC. Translated: CATSDPRVGANVLTF.

This clonotype showed up just a few times. This chain's CDR3 is CASSYVGEIYTGELFF. The CDR3 region has the DNA TGTGCCAGCAGTTACGTTGGGGAGATTTATACCGGGGAGCTGTTTTTT. The V gene is TRBV6-5, the J gene TRBJ2-2; possible D gene TRBD2, 5 bases. CDR1 and CDR2 (germline): MNHEY, SVGAGI. The CDR3 contains 16 residues. V was shortened by 2 bases and J by 5 bases, with 15 bases between the two germline ends.

The chain links TRBV11-2 to TRBJ2-3; D perhaps matches TRBD2 (5 bases). CDR1 and CDR2 from the germline V gene are SGHAT and FQNNGV. The CDR3 covers 17 residues. Between the trimmed V and J ends, which lost 2 bases and 0 bases, there was a span of 15 bases. DNA of the CDR3: TGTGCCAGCAGCTTAACAACTAGAGGTTATAGCACAGATACGCAGTATTTT. This gives the protein CASSLTTRGYSTDTQYF.

The table lists this clonotype with many counts. This sequence joins TRBV7-9 and TRBJ2-1; 9 bases are a match to TRBD2. J gave up 0 bases and V 5 bases, and 8 bases lay outside the gene matches. The CDR3 has 17 residues. Germline values: CDR1 SEHNR, CDR2 FQNEAQ (reference sequence). This CDR3 is CASSPTSGLASYNEQFF. The CDR3 DNA sequence: TGTGCCAGCAGCCCTACCTCGGGACTAGCCTCCTACAATGAGCAGTTCTTC.

In this sample, this clonotype turned up many times. CDR3 sequence (DNA): TGTGCCAGCAGCTTTAGCCAAAACACTGAAGCTTTCTTT. Its translation is CASSFSQNTEAFF. The chain employs TRBV7-2 and TRBJ1-1; D gene ambiguous. V dropped 3 bases and J dropped 2 bases, with 7 bases sitting between them. In germline, CDR1 is SGHTA, CDR2 FQGNSA. The CDR3 sequence is 13 residues long.

The chain combines TRBV12-3 or TRBV12-4 with TRBJ2-7, with no clear D. V lost 2 bases and J 2 bases, leaving 7 bases between the germline ends. CDR3 length: 13 amino acids. The CDR3 bases are TGTGCCAGCAGTTTAAAGGCAGCCTACGAGCAGTACTTC. As protein: CASSLKAAYEQYF.

V usage is TRBV12-3 or TRBV12-4 and J usage is TRBJ2-6; no clear D. The CDR3 is made up of 17 amino acids. V was cut by 2 bases and J by 4 bases, with 15 bases left in between. This chain's CDR3 is CASSLMAGFSGANVLTF. The CDR3 DNA reads TGTGCCAGCAGTTTAATGGCAGGTTTCTCAGGGGCCAACGTCCTGACTTTC.

The rearrangement uses TRBV15 and TRBJ2-1, with D perhaps matching TRBD2 (5 bases). CDR3 length equals 15 residues. Per the germline V gene, CDR1 is LNHNV and CDR2 is YYDKDF (reference sequence). Trimming stripped 3 bases from V and 3 bases from J, with 12 bases between. The CDR3: CATSSDNGNYNEQFF. CDR3 DNA sequence: TGTGCCACCAGCAGTGATAACGGGAACTACAATGAGCAGTTCTTC.

J is TRBJ1-6 and V is TRBV20-1; D remains ambiguous. The V end lost 6 bases, the J end lost 14 bases, and 11 bases lay between the germline ends. CDR1 is DFQATT and CDR2 is SNEGSKA in the germline V gene (reference sequence). This CDR3 is built from 10 residues. CDR3 residues: CSARYGALHF. In DNA form, the CDR3 reads TGCAGTGCCCGGTATGGGGCCCTCCACTTT.

This clonotype has just one count. CDR3 DNA: TGTGCCAGCAGTTTATGGGGCCCTACGGGAGAGCAGTACTTC. Translating it yields CASSLWGPTGEQYF. J is TRBJ2-7 and V is TRBV27, with D possibly called TRBD1 or TRBD2 (5 bases each). The CDR3 is made up of 14 amino acids. Germline CDR1 is MNHEY and CDR2 is SMNVEV (reference sequence). V lost 1 base, J lost 7 bases, and 14 bases lay in between.

This clonotype was observed a single time. The chain is built from TRBV11-2 and TRBJ1-4; D ambiguous. V lost 5 bases to trimming and J lost 1 base, with 14 bases between them. The germline CDR1 and CDR2 sequences are SGHAT and FQNNGV. CDR3 length: 16 residues. DNA for the CDR3: TGTGCCAGCAGCGACCGCGGGAAGGGAACTAATGAAAAACTGTTTTTT. It encodes CASSDRGKGTNEKLFF. The full variable domain, in which reference TRBV11-2 and TRBJ1-4 provide the parts outside the CDR3, is EAGVAQSPRYKIIEKRQSVAFWCNPISGHATLYWYQQILGQGPKLLIQFQNNGVVDDSQLPKDRFSAERLKGVDSTLKIQPAKLEDSAVYLCASSDRGKGTNEKLFFGSGTQLSVL.

This clonotype was found a few times. The rearrangement uses TRBV19 and TRBJ2-7; D perhaps matches TRBD1 (6 bases). V dropped 3 bases and J dropped 2 bases, with 8 bases sitting between them. In germline, CDR1 is LNHDA, CDR2 SQIVND (reference sequence). This CDR3 region has 13 residues. CDR3 residues: CASSISGAYEQYF. The DNA of the CDR3 is TGTGCCAGTAGTATTTCAGGGGCCTACGAGCAGTACTTC.

The chain uses TRBV6-1 and TRBJ1-2; no reliable D call. This CDR3 is 13 amino acids long. Germline V gene data show CDR1 as MNHNS and CDR2 as SASEGT. Between the trimmed V and J ends, which lost 3 bases and 3 bases, there was a span of 8 bases. Here the CDR3 reads CASSDTGYYGYTF. As DNA, the CDR3 is TGTGCCAGCAGTGATACGGGCTACTATGGCTACACCTTC.

This clonotype appeared a single time. The junction departs from the called germline gene at one end, perhaps through a read error. J is TRBJ2-1 and V is TRBV5-4, with D possibly being TRBD1 (5 bases). CDR3 length equals 14 residues. Germline V gene data show CDR1 as SGHNT and CDR2 as YYREEE (reference sequence). The CDR3 loop reads CASSPESGYSEQFF. CDR3 bases: TGTGCCAGCAGCCCGGAGTCAGGGTACAGTGAGCAGTTCTTC.

The chain has TRBV7-4 and TRBJ1-5; 9 bases match TRBD1. After removal of 3 bases from V and 4 bases from J, the junction contained 7 bases not matched to a gene. This CDR3 comprises 16 residues. Germline values: CDR1 SGHVT, CDR2 SQSDAQ. CDR3 coding DNA: TGTGCCAGCAGCTTGGGGTCCGGGACAGGGAATCAGCCCCAGCATTTT. Protein product: CASSLGSGTGNQPQHF.

The gene calls are TRBV7-2 and TRBJ2-3; TRBD1 matches 9 bases. V dropped 5 bases and J dropped 3; count of bases not matched to a gene: 9. From germline, CDR1 is SGHTA and CDR2 FQGNSA. The length of the CDR3 is 16 residues. The CDR3: CASSPGQGKGTDTQYF. CDR3 in DNA: TGTGCCAGCAGCCCCGGACAGGGGAAAGGAACAGATACGCAGTATTTT.

This clonotype was detected ten times or more. The chain has TRBV5-4 and TRBJ2-2; possibly TRBD2 for D (6 bases). The CDR3 contains 15 residues. V shed 1 base and J shed 6 bases, with 13 bases lying between them. Germline lookup yields CDR1 SGHNT and CDR2 YYREEE (reference sequence). The CDR3 DNA reads as TGTGCCAGCAGCTTGCTAGCGAATGCCCCCGGGGAGCTGTTTTTT. Protein product: CASSLLANAPGELFF. The variable domain in full, with the rest retrieved from reference TRBV5-4 and TRBJ2-2, is ETGVTQSPTHLIKTRGQQVTLRCSSQSGHNTVSWYQQALGQGPQFIFQYYREEENGRGNFPPRFSGLQFPNYSSELNVNALELDDSALYLCASSLLANAPGELFFGEGSRLTVL.

This clonotype was seen ten or more times. The chain recombines TRBV6-1 with TRBJ2-1; TRBD2 is a possible D gene (5 bases). The CDR3 is 13 amino acids. The V and J ends lost 8 bases and 4 bases respectively, with 12 bases between them. Germline CDR1 MNHNS, CDR2 SASEGT. CDR3 nucleotides: TGTGCCAGCGGGGAGCGGATTTACAATGAGCAGTTCTTC. Amino acid sequence: CASGERIYNEQFF.